This T cell receptor beta chain was identified during a study of shared clonotypes between healthy human individuals. The CDR3 extends over 15 amino acids. The V gene's germline CDR1 is GTSNPN and CDR2 SVGIG (reference sequence). Trimming took off 0 bases at V and 2 bases at J, with 11 bases between the two ends. Profiling relied on immunoSEQ multiplex PCR, and the TCRdb table lists in-frame clones only, not all of them. The sample includes about 2.1 million clones, approximately 94% of them seen just once. Naive CD8 cells, CD45RO-negative and positively selected for CCR7, excluded terminally differentiated effector memory CD45RA+ cells.

Sample: naive CD8+ T cells from PBMCs. The receptor comes from a man aged 18 to 30 in good health. Some clones in this sample may be carry-over from other donors' samples. V and J are TRBV30 and TRBJ1-3; D is perhaps TRBD1 (6 bases). CDR3: CAWSVDRRPGNTIYF. The CDR3 bases are TGTGCCTGGAGTGTAGACAGGCGCCCTGGAAACACCATATATTTT.